This T cell receptor beta chain was identified in a study of blood T cell repertoires in COVID-19. V shed 5 bases and J shed 7 bases, with 11 bases lying between them. Germline V lookup: CDR1 SGHTA, CDR2 FQGNSA. The CDR3 length is 12 residues. Here immunoSEQ multiplex PCR was the method, and the copy in TCRdb shows in-frame clones only, minus some. The sample lists under 150,000 clones, 75% to 90% occurring once. This chain connects TRBV7-2 to TRBJ1-2, with TRBD1 as a possible D gene (5 bases). Sequencing used peripheral blood. The sequence was obtained from a woman in her 40s with acute or convalescent COVID-19. This chain's CDR3 is CASSRGDFGYTF. CDR3 DNA: TGTGCCAGCAGCAGAGGGGACTTTGGCTACACCTTC.